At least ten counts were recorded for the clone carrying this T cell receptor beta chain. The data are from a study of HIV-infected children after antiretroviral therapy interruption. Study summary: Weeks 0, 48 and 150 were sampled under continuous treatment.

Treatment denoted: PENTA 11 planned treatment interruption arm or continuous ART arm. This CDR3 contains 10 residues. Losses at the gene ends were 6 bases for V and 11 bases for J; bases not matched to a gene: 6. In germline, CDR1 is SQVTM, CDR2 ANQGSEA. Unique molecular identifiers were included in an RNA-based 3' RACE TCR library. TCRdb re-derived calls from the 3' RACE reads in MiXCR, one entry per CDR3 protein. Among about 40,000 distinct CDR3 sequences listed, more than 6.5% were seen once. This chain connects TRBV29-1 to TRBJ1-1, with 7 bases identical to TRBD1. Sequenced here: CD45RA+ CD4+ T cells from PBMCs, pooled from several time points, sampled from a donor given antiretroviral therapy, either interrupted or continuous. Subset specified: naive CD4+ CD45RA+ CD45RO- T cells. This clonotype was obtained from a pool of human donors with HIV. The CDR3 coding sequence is TGCAGCGTGGCCGGGACAGACGCTTTCTTT. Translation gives CSVAGTDAFF.